This T cell receptor (beta chain) derives from a study of T cell responses to AZD1222 COVID-19 vaccine. CDR1 is SGHRS and CDR2 is YFSETQ in the germline V gene. V lost 4 bases and J lost 6, with 17 bases in between. The CDR3 consists of 15 residues. Using immunoSEQ multiplex PCR, the repertoire was profiled, and TCRdb retains in-frame clones only, with some absent. The sample gives about 39,000 clones, 88% of which show up once; roughly 29% is in the top ten. This clone occurred a few times. Antigen specificity is unknown. General study points: The study found vaccine-associated CD4 TCRs spanning spike, dominant at 160-218 and 743-854. Samples come after the peak T cell response, not at day 14.

This clonotype was obtained from an adult who received the MenACWY meningococcal vaccine as a control. The rearrangement joins TRBV5-1 to TRBJ1-5; tentatively, D is TRBD1 (5 bases). The sample consisted of peripheral blood, taken 28 days after the second dose of the MenACWY control vaccine. This CDR3 reads CASSPIGVSFQPQHF. The CDR3 coding sequence is TGCGCCAGCAGCCCCATAGGGGTGTCCTTTCAGCCCCAGCATTTT.